These 15 T cell receptor beta chains were sequenced from one sample in a study of blood T cell repertoires in COVID-19. Here immunoSEQ multiplex PCR was the method, and the copy in TCRdb shows in-frame clones only, minus some. The top ten hold about 3.8% of the sample, which has 220,000 or so clones, approximately 81% seen once. Sequencing was carried out using peripheral blood. These receptors originate from a woman of 80 years or more with acute or convalescent COVID-19.

The chain joins TRBV3-1 (or the pseudogene TRBV3-2) to TRBJ2-5; maybe TRBD2 (6 bases). CDR1 LGHDT and CDR2 YNNKEL come from the germline V gene (reference sequence). CDR3 length: 16 residues. V was trimmed by 4 bases and J by 2 bases, leaving 17 bases between them. The CDR3 region is CASSRRSPGGQETQYF. The CDR3 nucleotides read TGTGCCAGCAGCCGACGATCCCCTGGAGGGCAAGAGACCCAGTACTTC.

The CDR3 region is CASSPQGGGYTF. Here the CDR3 DNA reads TGTGCCAGCAGTCCCCAGGGAGGTGGCTACACCTTC. This chain uses TRBV6-2 or TRBV6-3 with TRBJ1-2; possible D gene TRBD1, 5 bases. The CDR3 has 12 residues. Between the trimmed V and J ends, which lost 5 bases and 7 bases, there was a span of 11 bases. The germline CDR1 and CDR2 sequences are MNHEY and SVGEGT.

The rearrangement links TRBV5-1 to TRBJ2-3, with 7 positions matching TRBD2. Germline V lookup: CDR1 SGHRS, CDR2 YFSETQ. The CDR3 loop spans 15 amino acids. The junction had 4 bases not matched to a gene; V was cut back by 0 bases and J by 3 bases. The CDR3 region is CASSLDGGDTDTQYF. The CDR3 bases are TGCGCCAGCAGCTTGGATGGGGGGGATACAGATACGCAGTATTTT.

The chain joins TRBV5-1 to TRBJ1-2; D is ambiguous. The V and J ends lost 0 bases and 2 bases respectively, with 11 bases between them. Germline V lookup: CDR1 SGHRS, CDR2 YFSETQ. CDR3 length: 15 residues. DNA for the CDR3: TGCGCCAGCAGCTTGGGTCGTGCAGTCAACTATGGCTACACCTTC. Its protein is CASSLGRAVNYGYTF.

This clone was counted between two and nine times. The rearrangement uses TRBV5-1 and TRBJ2-2; 8 nucleotides line up with TRBD1. The CDR3 runs 15 residues. Germline CDR1 is SGHRS and CDR2 is YFSETQ. The V gene end was trimmed by 3 bases and the J gene end by 4 bases; junction bases not matched to a gene: 5. The CDR3 nucleotides read TGCGCCAGCAGCTCGGACAGGGCGAGCACCGGGGAGCTGTTTTTT. Amino acid sequence: CASSSDRASTGELFF.

The chain has TRBV28 and TRBJ1-3, with unresolved D. Trimming removed 0 bases at V and 0 bases at J, with 9 bases between. The CDR3 runs to 16 residues. Germline CDR1 and CDR2: MDHEN and SYDVKM. The CDR3 loop is CASSLWPSSSGNTIYF. Here the CDR3 DNA reads TGTGCCAGCAGTTTATGGCCCTCGAGCTCTGGAAACACCATATATTTT.

The CDR3 protein is CASSPGISYGYTF. CDR3 nucleotide sequence: TGTGCCAGCAGCCCAGGGATAAGCTATGGCTACACCTTC. V usage is TRBV14 and J usage is TRBJ1-2; D possibly corresponds to TRBD1 (5 bases). The CDR3 is made up of 13 amino acids. The germline V gene has CDR1 SGHDN and CDR2 FVKESK. V shed 4 bases and J shed 4 bases, with 10 bases lying between them.

On this clone: At one end the junction does not follow the germline gene, possibly because of a read error. The chain recombines TRBV7-9 with TRBJ1-2; D may be TRBD1 (6 bases). The CDR3 sequence is 15 residues long. From germline, CDR1 is SEHNR and CDR2 FQNEAQ (reference sequence). The chain's CDR3 is CASSPSRTDNNGYTF. CDR3 DNA: TGTGCCAGCAGCCCTAGTAGGACAGATAACAATGGCTACACCTTC.

The chain recombines TRBV2 with TRBJ1-2, with a weak D call TRBD1 (5 bases). V was clipped by 3 bases and J by 5 bases, with 13 bases between them. The V gene's germline CDR1 is SNHLY and CDR2 FYNNEI. This CDR3 has 14 residues. The CDR3 DNA sequence: TGTGCCAGCAGTGACTCCAGGGCGCCATATGGCTACACCTTC. It codes for CASSDSRAPYGYTF. The full variable domain, with the rest looked up from reference TRBV2 and TRBJ1-2, is EPEVTQTPSHQVTQMGQEVILRCVPISNHLYFYWYRQILGQKVEFLVSFYNNEISEKSEIFDDQFSVERPDGSNFTLKIRSTKLEDSAMYFCASSDSRAPYGYTFGSGTRLTVV.

The chain combines TRBV2 with TRBJ2-1, with D unclear. Looked up from germline, CDR1 is SNHLY and CDR2 is FYNNEI. The ends were cut back, 5 bases at V and 4 bases at J, with 15 bases in the middle. This CDR3 spans 15 amino acids. The DNA of the CDR3 is TGTGCCAGCAGTCTGACTCCTCCAAGTTACAATGAGCAGTTCTTC. Its translation is CASSLTPPSYNEQFF.

This clone occurred a few times. V is TRBV28 and J is TRBJ1-5, with 11 bases aligning to TRBD1. V lost 6 bases and J lost 5; bases outside the gene matches: 6. Germline CDR1 is MDHEN and CDR2 is SYDVKM. The CDR3 runs to 15 residues. The CDR3 nucleotides are TGTGCCAGCAGGGCACTGGGACAGGGGGATCAGCCCCAGCATTTT. Translated, it gives CASRALGQGDQPQHF.

This chain joins TRBV10-3 and TRBJ2-6; 9 nucleotides match TRBD1. The CDR3 contains 20 residues. The V segment lost 5 bases and the J segment 0 bases; nucleotides outside the gene matches: 14. The V gene's germline CDR1 is ENHRY and CDR2 SYGVKD. Here the CDR3 reads CAISNSWGQGLLSGANVLTF. The CDR3 nucleotides are TGTGCCATCAGTAACTCTTGGGGACAGGGCCTTCTCTCTGGGGCCAACGTCCTGACTTTC.

The chain joins TRBV19 to TRBJ2-1; 14 nucleotides agree with TRBD2. Trimming removed 5 bases from V and 3 bases from J; junction bases left unmatched: 6. CDR3 size: 17 residues. Germline CDR1 is LNHDA and CDR2 is SQIVND (reference sequence). CDR3 region: CASSVTSGGGDYNEQFF. DNA of the CDR3: TGTGCCAGTAGTGTGACTAGCGGGGGGGGAGACTACAATGAGCAGTTCTTC.

A few counts support this clone. V gene TRBV28 combines with J gene TRBJ2-1; possibly TRBD1 for D (6 bases). Germline V gene lookup returns CDR1 MDHEN and CDR2 SYDVKM. With 6 bases removed from V and 12 bases from J, the gap between germline ends came to 15 bases. The CDR3 contains 12 residues. The CDR3, as DNA: TGTGCCAGCAGACGGACAGAGGGTCGGCAGTTCTTC. Encoded protein: CASRRTEGRQFF.

The CDR3 region has the DNA TGTGCCAGCAGCTTGGCGGGGACAGGATTCACTGAAGCTTTCTTT. Protein sequence: CASSLAGTGFTEAFF. The chain carries TRBV5-4 and TRBJ1-1; 8 positions agree with TRBD1. The germline V gene has CDR1 SGHNT and CDR2 YYREEE (reference sequence). The V gene end was trimmed by 0 bases and the J gene end by 4 bases; junction bases not matched to a gene: 5. The CDR3 runs to 15 residues.